The clone carrying this T cell receptor (beta chain) was observed a single time. Antigen specificity is unknown. This record comes from a study of graft-versus-host responses after intestinal transplantation. Study as a whole: Recipients were given multivisceral, liver-intestinal, or isolated intestinal transplants. Following induction with anti-thymocyte globulin, all recipients were given tacrolimus and steroids for around three years. Study outcomes and limitations: GvH clones detected in recipient marrow included some appearing first in ileum or blood. Patients who carried graft-donor T cell macrochimerism also had high graft-versus-host to host-versus-graft clonal ratios in their allografts.

Germline V gene lookup returns CDR1 SGHNT and CDR2 YYREEE (reference sequence). This CDR3 contains 15 residues. V shed 5 bases, J shed 2 bases, and the junction held 10 bases outside the gene matches. Intraepithelial and lamina propria lymphocytes were freed from processed graft tissue. The repertoire was sequenced with immunoSEQ multiplex PCR; TCRdb's copy has only in-frame clones and lacks some. The sample contains about 19,000 clones, 65% to 85% of which appear only once. The sequence came from a human patient who received an intestinal transplant, so some T cells may come from the graft donor. This sequence joins TRBV5-4 and TRBJ2-7; TRBD2 aligns across 7 bases. The source material was ileum tissue, sampled around 20 days after intestinal transplant. The CDR3 region has the DNA TGTGCCAGCAGTCCTTCCGGGGGGACGACCTACGAGCAGTACTTC. It encodes CASSPSGGTTYEQYF.